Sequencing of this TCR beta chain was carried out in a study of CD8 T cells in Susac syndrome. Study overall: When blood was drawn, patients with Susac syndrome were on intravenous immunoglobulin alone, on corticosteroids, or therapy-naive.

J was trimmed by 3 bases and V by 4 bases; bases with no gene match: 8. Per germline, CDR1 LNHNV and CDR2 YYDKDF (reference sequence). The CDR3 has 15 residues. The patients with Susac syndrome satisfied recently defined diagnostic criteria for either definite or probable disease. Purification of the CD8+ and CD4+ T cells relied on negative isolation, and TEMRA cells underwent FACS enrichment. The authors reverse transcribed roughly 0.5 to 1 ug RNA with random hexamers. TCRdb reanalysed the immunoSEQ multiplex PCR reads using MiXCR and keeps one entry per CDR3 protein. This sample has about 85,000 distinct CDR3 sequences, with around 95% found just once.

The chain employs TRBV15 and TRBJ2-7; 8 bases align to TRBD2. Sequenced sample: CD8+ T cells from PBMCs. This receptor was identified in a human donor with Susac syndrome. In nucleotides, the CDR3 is TGTGCCACCAGCAAGGGAGCGGGAGTTCTCTACGAGCAGTACTTC. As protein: CATSKGAGVLYEQYF.